The table lists the clone carrying this T cell receptor (beta chain) with a few counts. Its specificity is not known. These data belong to a study of blood T cells in healthy people across ages. CDR3 size: 16 residues. Germline-derived CDR1 and CDR2 are KGHSH and LQKENI. With 3 bases removed from V and 4 bases from J, the gap between germline ends came to 16 bases. The study, taken as a whole, reports: Estimates of diversity drawn from one million T cells were considered underestimates.

Peripheral blood samples of roughly 9.9 milliliters were drawn from each donor. Samples each had at least 5 micrograms of total RNA extracted. Primers used in a second PCR of about 6 to 12 cycles were a sample-barcoded 5' primer and a J-beta primer mix. TCRdb itself ran the 5' RACE reads through MiXCR, one entry per CDR3 protein. This sample has roughly 550,000 distinct CDR3 sequences, with around 24% found just once. The same data also contributed to another study, on T cells of mothers and their children.

The TCR sequence derives from a boy aged 10-17 years in good health. The specimen was blood. The chain joins TRBV18 to TRBJ2-1; D may be TRBD1 (5 bases). DNA of the CDR3: TGTGCCAGCTCACCGGTCTTCACAGACAGTTACAATGAGCAGTTCTTC. Translated: CASSPVFTDSYNEQFF.